The clone carrying this T cell receptor beta chain was picked up one time. As yet, its antigen is unknown. This CDR3 contains 16 residues. Germline V CDR1 and CDR2: SGHTA, FQGNSA. Trimming stripped 5 bases from V and 1 base from J, with 17 bases between. This sample is part of a study of shared clonotypes between healthy human individuals. Running of the assay took place at deep level. Here immunoSEQ multiplex PCR was the method, and the copy in TCRdb shows in-frame clones only, minus some. This table has about 360,000 clones, less than 75% appearing once. General observations from the study: Sharing across a handful of donors was seen in approximately 5.2% of naive CD4 clonotypes.

The clonotype comes from a man under 40 in good health. The chain uses TRBV7-2 and TRBJ1-1; D gene uncertain. Material: memory CD4+ T cells sorted from blood. Subset specified: CD45RA-negative fraction. In DNA, the CDR3 is TGTGCCAGCAGCCCGCAGCCACGCACACAGAACACTGAAGCTTTCTTT. Its protein is CASSPQPRTQNTEAFF. The full variable domain, with the rest looked up from reference TRBV7-2 and TRBJ1-1, is GAGVSQSPSNKVTEKGKDVELRCDPISGHTALYWYRQSLGQGLEFLIYFQGNSAPDKSGLPSDRFSAERTGGSVSTLTIQRTQQEDSAVYLCASSPQPRTQNTEAFFGQGTRLTVV.